These T cell receptor beta chains were read from a single sample in a study of blood T cell repertoires in COVID-19. Some clones are missing from TCRdb's copy, which holds only in-frame ones; the method was immunoSEQ multiplex PCR. The sample has over 70,000 clones; approximately 77% are singletons. Sample: peripheral blood. All receptors come from a woman aged 80 or older with acute or convalescent COVID-19. CDR3s include the opening cysteine and the closing phenylalanine or tryptophan. The order of the fields is D gene, V gene, clone size, J gene, CDR3 protein, CDR3 DNA. A D gene is named only where the DNA matches it firmly. Rows give clone size only sometimes, using once, few, many, or a class for an expanded clone.

>TRBD2|TRBV19|NA|TRBJ2-1
CASSILGALGLAVNEQFF
TGTGCCAGTAGTATCCTTGGCGCCCTAGGACTAGCGGTGAATGAGCAGTTCTTC
>NA|TRBV28|NA|TRBJ1-3
CASRVNGGGTIYF
TGTGCCAGCAGGGTGAACGGCGGAGGCACCATATATTTT
>NA|TRBV7-8|NA|TRBJ1-5
CASSFGQTGSNQPQHF
TGTGCCAGCAGCTTCGGACAGACGGGTAGCAATCAGCCCCAGCATTTT
>NA|TRBV15|NA|TRBJ2-3
CATSREVGRGAADTQYF
TGTGCCACCAGCAGAGAGGTGGGCCGGGGGGCAGCAGATACGCAGTATTTT
>NA|TRBV6-1|NA|TRBJ1-2
CASSESWASNYGYTF
TGTGCCAGCAGTGAATCGTGGGCCTCTAACTATGGCTACACCTTC
>NA|TRBV5-4|once|TRBJ1-1
CASSWGLDTEAFF
TGTGCCAGCAGCTGGGGACTGGACACTGAAGCTTTCTTT
>TRBD2|TRBV5-1|once|TRBJ2-3
CASSPSTSGRRTDTQYF
TGCGCCAGCAGCCCTTCGACTAGCGGGAGGCGCACAGATACGCAGTATTTT
>TRBD1|TRBV11-3|NA|TRBJ2-1
CASSRTGGYNEQFF
TGTGCCAGCAGCCGGACAGGGGGCTACAATGAGCAGTTCTTC
>NA|TRBV5-5|NA|TRBJ1-3
CASSFGGSNTIYF
TGTGCCAGCAGCTTTGGAGGATCAAACACCATATATTTT
>NA|TRBV3-1/TRBV3-2|NA|TRBJ2-7
CASKGGYEQYF
TGTGCCAGCAAAGGGGGTTACGAGCAGTACTTC
>NA|TRBV5-5|few|TRBJ2-4
CASSLSSPSLSKNIQYF
TGTGCCAGCAGCTTGTCCTCACCCAGTCTCTCCAAAAACATTCAGTACTTC
>TRBD1|TRBV5-4|NA|TRBJ1-6
CASSLAGGASYNSPLHF
TGTGCCAGCAGCTTGGCAGGGGGCGCATCCTATAATTCACCCCTCCACTTT
>NA|TRBV5-4|NA|TRBJ2-5
CASSDARAYQETQYF
TGTGCCAGCAGCGACGCGAGAGCGTACCAAGAGACCCAGTACTTC
>NA|TRBV7-9|NA|TRBJ2-5
CASSLGVQETQYF
TGTGCCAGCAGCCTCGGGGTCCAAGAGACCCAGTACTTC
>TRBD1|TRBV3-1/TRBV3-2|NA|TRBJ2-7
CASSPGTATSYEQYF
TGTGCCAGCAGTCCCGGGACAGCCACCTCCTACGAGCAGTACTTC
>NA|TRBV10-3|NA|TRBJ1-2
CAISDFESRGYTF
TGTGCCATCAGTGATTTCGAATCGCGGGGCTACACCTTC
>NA|TRBV18|NA|TRBJ1-5
CASSPRAGGNQPQHF
TGTGCCAGCTCACCAAGGGCCGGGGGCAATCAGCCCCAGCATTTT
>NA|TRBV3-1/TRBV3-2|once|TRBJ1-2
CASTPSGSGNYGYTF
TGTGCCAGCACCCCAAGTGGGTCAGGGAACTATGGCTACACCTTC
>NA|TRBV19|NA|TRBJ2-3
CASPRGNTDTQYF
TGTGCCAGCCCCCGCGGCAACACAGATACGCAGTATTTT
>TRBD1|TRBV6-5|NA|TRBJ1-4
CASSYQPGQAVEKLFF
TGTGCCAGCAGTTACCAACCGGGACAGGCCGTCGAAAAACTGTTTTTT
>NA|TRBV6-5|NA|TRBJ2-5
CASSLQGNKETQYF
TGTGCCAGCAGCCTCCAGGGGAATAAAGAGACCCAGTACTTC
>TRBD1|TRBV4-1|NA|TRBJ1-2
CASSREARGLGGYTF
TGCGCCAGCAGCCGAGAAGCCAGGGGGCTTGGAGGCTACACCTTC
>NA|TRBV9|NA|TRBJ1-4
CASSAQGNPHLREKLFF
TGTGCCAGCAGCGCACAGGGAAACCCCCACCTGCGGGAAAAACTGTTTTTT
>NA|TRBV10-3|once|TRBJ2-5
CAIAAGQETQYF
TGTGCCATCGCCGCAGGTCAAGAGACCCAGTACTTC
>NA|TRBV10-3|once|TRBJ2-1
CAISQGGLSNEQFF
TGTGCCATCAGCCAGGGGGGCCTGTCGAATGAGCAGTTCTTC
>TRBD1|TRBV6-5|once|TRBJ1-2
CASRRTGWDYGYTF
TGTGCCAGCAGACGGACAGGGTGGGACTATGGCTACACCTTC
>NA|TRBV7-3|once|TRBJ2-1
CASSLATRGNEQFF
TGTGCCAGCAGCTTGGCGACTAGGGGTAATGAGCAGTTCTTC
>NA|TRBV2|NA|TRBJ1-2
CASSTGPANYGYTF
TGTGCCAGCAGTACAGGGCCAGCTAACTATGGCTACACCTTC
>NA|TRBV27|NA|TRBJ2-7
CARRRAGRHEQYF
TGTGCCCGCCGGCGGGCGGGACGCCACGAGCAGTACTTC
>TRBD2|TRBV29-1|NA|TRBJ2-3
CSVKRGSTDTQYF
TGCAGCGTTAAGCGGGGGAGCACAGATACGCAGTATTTT
>NA|TRBV27|NA|TRBJ1-4
CASRRGLSGEKLFF
TGTGCCAGCAGAAGGGGTCTGTCAGGTGAAAAACTGTTTTTT
>TRBD2|TRBV24-1|NA|TRBJ2-3
CATSQRAGPTDTQYF
TGTGCCACCAGCCAAAGAGCGGGACCCACAGATACGCAGTATTTT
>NA|TRBV2|few|TRBJ1-2
CASSGTVFYGYTF
TGTGCCAGCAGTGGGACAGTTTTCTATGGCTACACCTTC
>TRBD1|TRBV18|NA|TRBJ1-4
CASSLGTGGGNEKLFF
TGTGCCAGCTCACTTGGAACAGGGGGCGGTAATGAAAAACTGTTTTTT
>NA|TRBV29-1|NA|TRBJ2-3
CSASGGFGWTDTQYF
TGCAGCGCTTCGGGTGGATTTGGATGGACAGATACGCAGTATTTT
>NA|TRBV24-1|NA|TRBJ2-7
CATSGAYSYEQYF
TGTGCCACCAGTGGGGCCTACTCCTACGAGCAGTACTTC
>TRBD1|TRBV24-1|NA|TRBJ1-2
CATLGQGNYGYTF
TGTGCCACCCTCGGACAGGGCAACTATGGCTACACCTTC
>TRBD1|TRBV2|few|TRBJ2-2
CASSLDRGAGELFF
TGTGCCAGCAGTCTCGACAGGGGGGCCGGGGAGCTGTTTTTT
>NA|TRBV19|once|TRBJ1-4
CASSSSRDWNEKLFF
TGTGCCAGTAGTTCCTCCCGGGACTGGAATGAAAAACTGTTTTTT
>TRBD1|TRBV5-1|NA|TRBJ2-3
CASSPATGPSDTQYF
TGCGCCAGCAGCCCGGCGACAGGGCCGTCGGATACGCAGTATTTT
>TRBD1|TRBV5-6|NA|TRBJ1-2
CASSLAQTGDYSYTF
TGTGCCAGCAGCTTGGCACAGACAGGGGATTATAGCTACACCTTC
>TRBD1|TRBV28|few|TRBJ2-3
CASSSSQGVSDTQYF
TGTGCCAGCAGTTCCTCCCAGGGGGTCTCAGATACGCAGTATTTT
>NA|TRBV6-2/TRBV6-3|NA|TRBJ2-1
CASSLRGGSYNEQFF
TGTGCCAGCAGTCTCCGGGGTGGTTCCTACAATGAGCAGTTCTTC
>NA|TRBV11-1|NA|TRBJ2-5
CASSFLSRQETQYF
TGTGCCAGCAGCTTTCTATCACGGCAAGAGACCCAGTACTTC
>NA|TRBV6-2/TRBV6-3|NA|TRBJ2-7
CASSQTGEPAYEQYF
TGTGCCAGCAGTCAGACAGGAGAGCCTGCTTACGAGCAGTACTTC
>TRBD2|TRBV28|NA|TRBJ2-7
CASSPLGAGAYEQYF
TGTGCCAGCAGTCCCCTAGGAGCGGGGGCCTACGAGCAGTACTTC
>NA|TRBV12-3/TRBV12-4|NA|TRBJ1-5
CASSSGGNQPQHF
TGTGCCAGCAGTTCCGGGGGCAATCAGCCCCAGCATTTT
>TRBD1|TRBV5-1|NA|TRBJ2-2
CASSVQGANTGELFF
TGCGCCAGCAGCGTGCAGGGGGCAAATACCGGGGAGCTGTTTTTT
>NA|TRBV4-1|NA|TRBJ2-5
CASSPMRKAGEEETQYF
TGCGCCAGCAGCCCCATGAGGAAAGCGGGCGAGGAGGAGACCCAGTACTTC
>TRBD1|TRBV29-1|NA|TRBJ1-2
CSVEKGDRANYGYTF
TGCAGCGTTGAAAAGGGGGACAGAGCTAACTATGGCTACACCTTC
>TRBD1|TRBV4-2|NA|TRBJ1-5
CASSQDWDRVSTQHF
TGTGCCAGCAGCCAAGATTGGGACAGGGTTTCGACCCAGCATTTT
>TRBD2|TRBV5-6|NA|TRBJ2-2
CASRRTSGSGTGELFF
TGTGCCAGCCGCCGGACTAGCGGGAGTGGCACCGGGGAGCTGTTTTTT
>NA|TRBV6-1|NA|TRBJ1-2
CASSESGVLGGYTF
TGTGCCAGCAGTGAATCAGGGGTCCTGGGGGGCTACACCTTC
>TRBD1|TRBV6-5|once|TRBJ1-2
CASSRTGDGYTF
TGTGCCAGCAGCAGGACAGGGGATGGCTACACCTTC